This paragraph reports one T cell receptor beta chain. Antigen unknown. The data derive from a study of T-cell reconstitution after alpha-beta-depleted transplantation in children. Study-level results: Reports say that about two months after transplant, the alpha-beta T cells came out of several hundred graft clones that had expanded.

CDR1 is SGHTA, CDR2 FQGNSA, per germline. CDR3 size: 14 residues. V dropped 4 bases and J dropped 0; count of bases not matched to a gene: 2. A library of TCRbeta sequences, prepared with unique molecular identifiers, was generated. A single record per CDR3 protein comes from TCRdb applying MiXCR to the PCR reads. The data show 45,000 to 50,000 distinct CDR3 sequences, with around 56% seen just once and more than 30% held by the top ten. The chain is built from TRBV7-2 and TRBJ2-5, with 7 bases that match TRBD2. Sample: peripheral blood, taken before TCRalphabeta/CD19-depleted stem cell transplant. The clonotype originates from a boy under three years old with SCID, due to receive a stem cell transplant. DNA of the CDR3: TGTGCCAGCAGCTGGGAGGGATACCAAGAGACCCAGTACTTC. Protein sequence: CASSWEGYQETQYF.